This passage covers 25 T cell receptor beta chains from one sample sequenced in a study of CD8+CD57+ T cells in acquired aplastic anemia. Genomic DNA constituted the template upon which TCR beta VDJ and CDR3 profiling was performed. TCRdb re-called the reads through MiXCR, storing one row per CDR3 protein. The sample yields around 230,000 distinct CDR3 sequences, 61% seen once. The sequencing input was sorted CD4+, CD8+, or CD8+CD57+ T cells (not recorded which) from PBMCs. The receptor source for this set is a human donor in good health.

The chain carries TRBV19 and TRBJ1-1; TRBD1 might be the D (5 bases). Trimming pared 4 bases from V and 10 bases from J, leaving 13 bases between. CDR3 size: 12 residues. In germline, CDR1 is LNHDA, CDR2 SQIVND (reference sequence). CDR3 bases: TGTGCCAGTAGTACCCAGGGATTTGGAGCTTTCTTT. Residues: CASSTQGFGAFF.

The V gene is TRBV7-3, the J gene TRBJ1-4, with 8 bases identical to TRBD1. In germline, CDR1 is SGHTA, CDR2 FQGTGA. This CDR3 has 14 residues. V gave up 7 bases and J gave up 8 bases; unmatched junction bases: 9. The CDR3 DNA follows: TGTGCCAGCAACAATGTGGACAGGGAAGAAAAACTGTTTTTT. Amino acid sequence: CASNNVDREEKLFF.

Remarks on this clonotype: The junction departs from the called germline gene at one end, perhaps through a read error. This rearrangement joins TRBV24-1 to TRBJ1-5, with TRBD1 matching over 7 bases. Germline CDR1 is KGHDR and CDR2 is SFDVKD. The CDR3 runs to 18 residues. For the CDR3, the DNA is TGTGCCATCAGTGATAGGTATGTCGAGGGGGCGCCTCGACAGCCCCAGCATTTT. As protein: CAISDRYVEGAPRQPQHF.

The sample holds many counts of this clonotype. The chain couples TRBV5-1 to TRBJ1-1; D is ambiguous. The V gene's germline CDR1 is SGHRS and CDR2 YFSETQ. V lost 0 bases, J lost 1 base, and 13 bases lay in between. This CDR3 region has 16 residues. The CDR3 reads CASSLDNRTWNTEAFF. The CDR3 DNA follows: TGCGCCAGCAGCTTGGATAACCGGACGTGGAACACTGAAGCTTTCTTT.

This chain links TRBV7-2 with TRBJ1-5, with 7 positions matching TRBD2. The J call may be faulty, since TRBJ2-3 better matches the DNA end. Germline CDR1 reads SGHTA; CDR2 reads FQGNSA. The CDR3 covers 14 residues. The CDR3 loop is CASSSQRGAHTQYF. The CDR3 DNA reads TGTGCCAGCAGCTCTCAGCGGGGAGCACATACGCAGTATTTT.

This chain uses TRBV7-9 with TRBJ2-7; no clear D gene. Germline V gene lookup returns CDR1 SEHNR and CDR2 FQNEAQ (reference sequence). The CDR3 runs to 14 residues. V was pared by 5 bases and J by 2 bases, with 13 bases between. In DNA, the CDR3 is TGTGCCAGCAGCGTTCATAGCTTCCCCTACGAGCAGTACTTC. Translation gives CASSVHSFPYEQYF.

This clonotype appeared many times. The chain couples TRBV9 to TRBJ1-2; TRBD1 aligns across 7 bases. The CDR3 is made up of 14 amino acids. The J segment lost 2 bases and the V segment lost 2 bases, leaving 3 bases of the junction unmatched. Germline loops: CDR1 SGDLS, CDR2 YYNGEE. The CDR3 DNA sequence: TGTGCCAGCAGCGTCGGGACAGAGAACTATGGCTACACCTTC. Amino acids: CASSVGTENYGYTF.

Ten or more counts support this clonotype. J is TRBJ2-1 and V is TRBV6-2 or TRBV6-3; D remains ambiguous. CDR3 length: 11 residues. Germline V CDR1 and CDR2: MNHEY, SVGEGT. With 6 bases removed from V and 2 bases from J, the gap between germline ends came to 2 bases. This CDR3 is CASSPYNEQFF. CDR3 coding DNA: TGTGCCAGCAGCCCCTACAATGAGCAGTTCTTC.

The CDR3 DNA is TGTGCCAGCAGTCCAATACCCGGGACAATCACTGAAGCTTTCTTT. Encoded protein: CASSPIPGTITEAFF. The chain couples TRBV6-6 to TRBJ1-1; possible D gene TRBD1, 6 bases. Trimming cost V 5 bases and J 4 bases, with 17 bases left between them. This CDR3 has 15 residues. Germline loops: CDR1 MNHNY, CDR2 SVGAGI (reference sequence).

This clonotype was seen ten or more times. This chain links TRBV4-3 with TRBJ2-3; the D gene is possibly TRBD2 (5 bases). Between the trimmed V and J ends, which lost 1 base and 2 bases, there was a span of 10 bases. Per the germline V gene, CDR1 is LGHNA and CDR2 is YSLEER. This CDR3 is built from 15 residues. DNA for the CDR3: TGCGCCAGCAGCCAAGCGGCTAGCATCACAGATACGCAGTATTTT. It yields the protein CASSQAASITDTQYF.

Of note for this clonotype: One end of the junction fails to match germline, which may point to a read error. The gene calls are TRBV7-9 and TRBJ1-2, with 8 nucleotides matching TRBD1. The CDR3 covers 17 residues. Germline V lookup: CDR1 SEHNR, CDR2 FQNEAQ (reference sequence). The CDR3 nucleotides read TGTGCCAGCAGCCTAACAGCGGGACAGGACTCGGGGAGGGGCTACACCTTT. Amino acid sequence: CASSLTAGQDSGRGYTF.

This chain links TRBV12-3 or TRBV12-4 with TRBJ2-7; D is ambiguous. V was clipped by 0 bases and J by 5 bases, with 11 bases between them. This CDR3 region has 14 residues. The CDR3 loop reads CASSLAPGFHEQYF. CDR3 in DNA: TGTGCCAGCAGTTTAGCCCCCGGGTTCCACGAGCAGTACTTC.

Ten or more counts support this clonotype. The chain employs TRBV6-4 and TRBJ2-2; D is undetermined. Trimming took 0 bases from V and 0 from J, leaving 8 bases between them. Germline V lookup: CDR1 MRHNA, CDR2 SNTAGT. The CDR3 has 16 residues. In DNA, the CDR3 is TGTGCCAGCAGTGACTCGCAGAACTCGAACACCGGGGAGCTGTTTTTT. As protein: CASSDSQNSNTGELFF.

The chain is built from TRBV12-3 or TRBV12-4 and TRBJ1-3; D is undetermined. The V and J ends lost 6 bases and 2 bases respectively, with 17 bases between them. This CDR3 comprises 16 residues. The CDR3: CASRGKVLGPGNTIYF. The CDR3 DNA follows: TGTGCCAGCAGGGGCAAGGTTCTAGGGCCTGGAAACACCATATATTTT.

This clonotype was detected only a few times. The chain combines TRBV7-9 with TRBJ1-1; 9 positions agree with TRBD1. This CDR3 has 15 amino acids. J was trimmed by 2 bases and V by 5 bases; bases with no gene match: 6. CDR1 is SEHNR and CDR2 is FQNEAQ in the germline V gene (reference sequence). The CDR3 sequence is CASSRMTGGNTEAFF. In DNA form, the CDR3 reads TGTGCCAGCAGCCGTATGACAGGGGGTAACACTGAAGCTTTCTTT.

This clonotype was observed a handful of times. This chain joins TRBV29-1 and TRBJ2-1; D remains ambiguous. V was shortened by 3 bases and J by 9 bases, with 15 bases between the two germline ends. This CDR3 is 13 amino acids long. Germline V CDR1 and CDR2: SQVTM, ANQGSEA. The CDR3 coding sequence is TGCAGCGTTGAGGTGAAGTCCCTCGGTGAGCAGTTCTTC. Translation gives CSVEVKSLGEQFF.

The gene calls are TRBV11-3 and TRBJ2-7, with 8 bases matching TRBD1. CDR1 SGHNT and CDR2 YENEEA come from the germline V gene. There are 14 residues in the CDR3. Unmatched junction bases numbered 9, after V lost 5 bases and J lost 6 bases. This chain's CDR3 is CASSRDRSLREQYF. Here the CDR3 DNA reads TGTGCCAGCAGCCGGGACAGGTCCTTGCGCGAGCAGTACTTC.

The chain couples TRBV5-4 to TRBJ2-5; D remains unclear. V dropped 2 bases and J dropped 5 bases, with 16 bases sitting between them. The CDR3 runs 15 residues. Germline lookup yields CDR1 SGHNT and CDR2 YYREEE (reference sequence). The CDR3 DNA is TGTGCCAGCAGCTTAGGAACGGTACCAAGGGAGACCCAGTACTTC. Protein: CASSLGTVPRETQYF.

The V call is TRBV24-1, the J call TRBJ2-3; perhaps TRBD1 as D (7 bases). V lost 5 bases and J 4 bases, leaving 15 bases between the germline ends. There are 15 residues in the CDR3. Per germline, CDR1 KGHDR and CDR2 SFDVKD. CDR3 loop: CATSASQGGADTQYF. The CDR3 region has the DNA TGTGCCACCAGTGCTTCCCAGGGGGGCGCAGATACGCAGTATTTT.

V usage is TRBV7-2 and J usage is TRBJ2-7, with TRBD1 identical over 9 bases. CDR1 is SGHTA, CDR2 FQGNSA, per germline. Trimming at V came to 5 bases and at J to 2 bases, leaving 7 bases not matched to a gene. The CDR3 has 15 amino acids. CDR3 bases: TGTGCCAGCAGCGAAGCCGGGACAGGGCCCTACGAGCAGTACTTC. Translated, it gives CASSEAGTGPYEQYF.

This clonotype was seen at least ten times. The chain's CDR3 is CSARVNTEAFF. The DNA of the CDR3 is TGCAGTGCTAGAGTGAACACTGAAGCTTTCTTT. The chain recombines TRBV20-1 with TRBJ1-1; D is unclear. The CDR3 is 11 amino acids. Germline CDR1 and CDR2: DFQATT and SNEGSKA (reference sequence). Trimming cost V 1 base and J 0 bases, with 0 bases left between them.

The V gene is TRBV20-1, the J gene TRBJ2-7; 12 nucleotides agree with TRBD1. The CDR3 is 16 amino acids. Germline CDR1 and CDR2: DFQATT and SNEGSKA (reference sequence). With 6 bases clipped from V and 5 bases from J, the junction kept 14 bases outside the gene matches. The CDR3 nucleotides read TGCAGTGCCCCTGGGGGGGGGGGACAGGGGGCTCACGAGCAGTACTTC. Translation gives CSAPGGGGQGAHEQYF.

The rearrangement uses TRBV25-1 and TRBJ2-3; possibly TRBD1 or TRBD2 for D (5 bases each). The CDR3 has 12 residues. The germline gives CDR1 MGHDK, CDR2 SYGVNS. V lost 8 bases to trimming and J lost 1 base, with 7 bases between them. The DNA for the CDR3 is TGTGCCAGCGGGGGTCGCACAGATACGCAGTATTTT. It is translated as CASGGRTDTQYF.

The chain joins TRBV29-1 to TRBJ2-1; 7 nucleotides line up with TRBD1. Germline assignment: CDR1 SQVTM and CDR2 ANQGSEA. This CDR3 has 16 residues. Losses at the gene ends were 1 base for V and 4 bases for J; bases not matched to a gene: 10. The chain's CDR3 is CSVEGPGQKSYNEQFF. The CDR3 bases are TGCAGCGTTGAAGGGCCGGGACAGAAATCGTACAATGAGCAGTTCTTC.

This sequence joins TRBV7-4 and TRBJ2-3; D is uncertain. This CDR3 has 14 residues. CDR1 and CDR2 from the germline V gene are SGHVT and SQSDAQ. V lost 1 base and J 2 bases, leaving 7 bases between the germline ends. CDR3 sequence: CASSLGQLTDTQYF. CDR3 nucleotide sequence: TGTGCCAGCAGCTTAGGGCAGCTCACAGATACGCAGTATTTT.